This T cell receptor beta chain comes out of a study of T cells after yellow fever vaccination. General observations from the study: Bulk-population clonotypes that are abundant could appear as contaminants in FACS-sorted repertoires.

This clonotype occurred a few times. Its antigen is not identified. V lost 5 bases and J lost 0; bases outside the gene matches: 3. The germline gives CDR1 DFQATT, CDR2 SNEGSKA (reference sequence). CDR3 length: 14 amino acids. TCRdb re-analysed the 5' RACE reads in MiXCR, keeping a single row per CDR3 protein. The data hold roughly 400,000 distinct CDR3 sequences, with roughly a sixth observed a single time. The clonotype was recovered from a man younger than 35 who received the YFV17D yellow fever vaccine. The input for sequencing was PBMCs, taken before the yellow fever booster vaccination. This chain joins TRBV20-1 and TRBJ2-3; 9 bases agree with TRBD2. DNA for the CDR3: TGCAGTGCTTTGACTAGCGGTAGCACAGATACGCAGTATTTT. It yields the protein CSALTSGSTDTQYF.